Here is one T cell receptor (beta chain) with its context. Its antigen is not identified. MiXCR, run by TCRdb on the RACE reads, gives a single entry per CDR3 protein. The sample comprises approximately 80,000 distinct CDR3 sequences, roughly 7.6% of which are singletons, and less than 2% rests with the top ten. The sample comes from a study of human T cells and chemical hapten exposure. Study-wide findings and caveats: No alteration of TCRs above 1 in 1000 frequency was seen with DPC sensitization.

Time point here: patch test 1, 2 weeks after DPC sensitization. Treatment defined: therapeutic diphenylcyclopropenone sensitization with weekly scalp DPC. Someone pulled total RNA out of unfractionated whole blood. There are 14 residues in the CDR3. Germline V gene data show CDR1 as DFQATT and CDR2 as SNEGSKA (reference sequence). The TCR was taken from a woman aged 25 to 39 with alopecia areata. Some clones in this sample may be carry-over from other donors' samples. This rearrangement joins TRBV20-1 to TRBJ1-1; possible D gene TRBD1, 6 bases. The specimen comprised whole blood, sampled in connection with sensitization to the hapten diphenylcyclopropenone (DPC). The CDR3 sequence is CVFRGGLVNTEAFF. For the CDR3, the DNA is TGCGTTTTTAGAGGGGGTCTGGTGAACACTGAAGCTTTCTTT.